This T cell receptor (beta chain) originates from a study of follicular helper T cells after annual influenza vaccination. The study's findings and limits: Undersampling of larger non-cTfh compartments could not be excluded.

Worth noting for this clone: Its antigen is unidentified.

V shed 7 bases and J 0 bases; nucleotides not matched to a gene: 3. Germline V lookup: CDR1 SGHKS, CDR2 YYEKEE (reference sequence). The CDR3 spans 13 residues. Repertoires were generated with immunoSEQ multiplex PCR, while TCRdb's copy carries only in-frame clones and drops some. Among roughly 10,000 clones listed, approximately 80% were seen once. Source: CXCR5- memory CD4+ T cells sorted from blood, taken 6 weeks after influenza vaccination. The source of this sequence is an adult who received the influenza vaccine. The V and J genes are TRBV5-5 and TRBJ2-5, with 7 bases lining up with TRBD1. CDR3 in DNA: TGTGCCAGCGGTGGGACAGACCAAGAGACCCAGTACTTC. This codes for CASGGTDQETQYF.